At least ten counts were recorded for the clone carrying this TCR beta chain. Its antigen is not identified. Presence of unique molecular identifiers characterized the TCR beta cDNA libraries. T cells, about 0.85 to 11 million of them, yielded some 540,000 cDNA molecules. TCRdb used MiXCR to reprocess the PCR reads, holding one entry per CDR3 protein. This table holds about 170,000 distinct CDR3 sequences, around 28% found once. The CDR3 runs to 12 residues. In germline, CDR1 is SGHTA, CDR2 FQGNSA. V dropped 5 bases and J dropped 8 bases, with 10 bases sitting between them. This entry comes from a study of post-analysis software for immune sequencing data. Overall study context: Multiple sclerosis in the patients followed relapsing-remitting, secondary progressive and progressive-relapsing courses.

Whole-study findings and limits: Compared with controls, patients showed significantly lower normalized Chao1 diversity. Included in a set of roughly five TRBV segments more frequent in patients than controls were TRBV5-6, TRBV5-1 and TRBV20-1. Those samples that were prepared in the same batch co-clustered strongly by F measure.

The clonotype was recovered from a girl under 18 with multiple sclerosis. The sample comprised blood. J is TRBJ2-1 and V is TRBV7-2, with D maybe TRBD1 (5 bases). For the CDR3, the DNA is TGTGCCAGCAGCCTGGGGCTGTATGAGCAGTTCTTC. This sequence encodes CASSLGLYEQFF.